The clone carrying this T cell receptor (beta chain) was seen a handful of times. Its cognate antigen is unknown. These data come from a study of a mutant IDH1 vaccine in newly diagnosed glioma. This CDR3 has 16 amino acids. The J segment lost 2 bases and the V segment lost 4 bases, leaving 8 bases of the junction unmatched. Germline assignment: CDR1 MGHDK and CDR2 SYGVNS. The time point here: week 11, during vaccination. Each dose delivered 300 ug of mutant IDH1 20-mer peptide subcutaneously with imiquimod. Repertoires were generated with immunoSEQ multiplex PCR, while TCRdb's copy carries only in-frame clones and drops some. The sample lists around 130,000 clones, roughly 77% occurring once.

This TCR was sampled from a man aged 40-50 years with glioma. Here the sequenced sample was PBMCs, taken from a glioma patient whose treatment included an IDH1 peptide vaccine. The J gene is TRBJ1-5, the V gene TRBV25-1; 7 bases match TRBD1. The CDR3 reads CASSGTRQGGNQPQHF. DNA for the CDR3: TGTGCCAGCAGTGGAACTCGACAGGGAGGCAATCAGCCCCAGCATTTT.